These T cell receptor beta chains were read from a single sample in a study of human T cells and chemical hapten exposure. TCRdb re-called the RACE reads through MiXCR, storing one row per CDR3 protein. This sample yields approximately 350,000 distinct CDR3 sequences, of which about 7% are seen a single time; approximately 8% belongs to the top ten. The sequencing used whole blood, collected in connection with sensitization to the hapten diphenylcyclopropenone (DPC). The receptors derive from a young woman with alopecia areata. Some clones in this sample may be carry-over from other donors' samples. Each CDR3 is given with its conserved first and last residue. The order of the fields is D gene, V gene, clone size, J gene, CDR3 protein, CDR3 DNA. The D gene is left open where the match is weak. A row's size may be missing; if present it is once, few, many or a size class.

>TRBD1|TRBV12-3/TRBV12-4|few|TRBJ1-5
CASRGTGSQPQHF
TGTGCCAGCAGGGGGACAGGGAGTCAGCCCCAGCATTTT
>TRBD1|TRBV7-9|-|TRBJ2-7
CASSPRTGAGEQYF
TGTGCCAGCAGCCCGAGGACAGGGGCGGGCGAGCAGTACTTC
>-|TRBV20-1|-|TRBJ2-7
CSALDRRGKDEQYF
TGCAGTGCCCTCGATCGCAGGGGAAAGGACGAGCAGTACTTC
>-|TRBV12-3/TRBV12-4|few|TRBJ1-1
CASSLGTGYVEAFF
TGTGCCAGCAGTTTAGGGACCGGGTACGTTGAAGCTTTCTTT
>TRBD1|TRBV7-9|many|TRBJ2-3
CASSLAQGADTQYF
TGTGCCAGCAGCTTAGCGCAGGGGGCAGATACGCAGTATTTT
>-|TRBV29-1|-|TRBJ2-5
CSAGSRYQETQYF
TGCAGCGCTGGATCACGGTACCAAGAGACCCAGTACTTC
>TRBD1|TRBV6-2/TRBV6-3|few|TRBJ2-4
CASRRQGGRKNIQYF
TGTGCCAGCAGAAGACAGGGGGGAAGAAAAAACATTCAGTACTTC
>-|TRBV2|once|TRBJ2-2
CAFVLGASRDGELFF
TGTGCCTTCGTACTGGGGGCCTCGCGGGACGGGGAGCTGTTTTTT
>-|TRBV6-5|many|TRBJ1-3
CASSYSGAEGGNTIYF
TGTGCCAGCAGTTATTCGGGAGCCGAGGGAGGAAACACCATATATTTT
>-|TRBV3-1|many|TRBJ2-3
CASSQETADTQYF
TGTGCCAGCAGCCAGGAAACGGCAGATACGCAGTATTTT
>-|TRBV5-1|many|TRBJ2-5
CASSLGGQETQYF
TGTGCCAGCAGCTTAGGGGGCCAAGAGACCCAGTACTTC
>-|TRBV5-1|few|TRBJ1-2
CASSLNPSLSNYGYTF
TGCGCCAGCAGCTTGAATCCTTCGCTCTCAAACTATGGCTACACCTTC
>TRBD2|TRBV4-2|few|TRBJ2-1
CASSQDITSGGYNEQFF
TGTGCCAGCAGCCAAGATATAACTAGCGGGGGGTACAATGAGCAGTTCTTC
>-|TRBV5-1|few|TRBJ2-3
CASSTQASPSSTDTQYF
TGCGCCAGCAGCACCCAAGCCTCGCCCTCAAGCACAGATACGCAGTATTTT
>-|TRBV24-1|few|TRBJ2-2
CATSDPVGELFF
TGTGCCACCAGTGATCCAGTGGGGGAGCTGTTTTTT
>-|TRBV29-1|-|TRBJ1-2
CSAGIDGYTF
TGCAGCGCCGGCATTGATGGCTACACCTTC
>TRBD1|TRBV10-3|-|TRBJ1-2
CAISDGRDSRGYTF
TGTGCCATCAGTGATGGCCGGGACAGCCGCGGCTACACCTTC
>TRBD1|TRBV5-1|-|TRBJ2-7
CASSRSGTGGGEQYF
TGCGCCAGCAGCCGCTCCGGGACAGGAGGTGGGGAGCAGTACTTC